This T cell receptor beta chain was found in a study of blood T cell repertoires in COVID-19. Overall study: The cDNA or gDNA used as material had been derived from T cells, B-cell-depleted T cells, or PBMCs.

This clone is a singleton in its sample. Sequenced by immunoSEQ multiplex PCR; TCRdb stores in-frame clones only, minus some. The sample consists of about 300,000 clones, approximately 90% of them appearing once. Grouping used clinical history reported by participants in a survey and questionnaire. Among Cohort 3 donors, those recovered had two negative PCRs, clearance, or symptom resolution. This CDR3 region has 14 residues. J was trimmed by 7 bases and V by 3 bases; bases with no gene match: 10. Per the germline V gene, CDR1 is GTSNPN and CDR2 is SVGIG (reference sequence). Sequenced: PBMCs or T cells enriched from blood (not recorded which). The chain is built from TRBV30 and TRBJ2-7, with 9 nucleotides matching TRBD1. The source of this sequence is a man younger than 40 who had recovered from COVID-19. DNA of the CDR3: TGTGCCTGGAGGGCACCCGGGACAGGGACTGAGCAGTACTTC. The encoded protein is CAWRAPGTGTEQYF.